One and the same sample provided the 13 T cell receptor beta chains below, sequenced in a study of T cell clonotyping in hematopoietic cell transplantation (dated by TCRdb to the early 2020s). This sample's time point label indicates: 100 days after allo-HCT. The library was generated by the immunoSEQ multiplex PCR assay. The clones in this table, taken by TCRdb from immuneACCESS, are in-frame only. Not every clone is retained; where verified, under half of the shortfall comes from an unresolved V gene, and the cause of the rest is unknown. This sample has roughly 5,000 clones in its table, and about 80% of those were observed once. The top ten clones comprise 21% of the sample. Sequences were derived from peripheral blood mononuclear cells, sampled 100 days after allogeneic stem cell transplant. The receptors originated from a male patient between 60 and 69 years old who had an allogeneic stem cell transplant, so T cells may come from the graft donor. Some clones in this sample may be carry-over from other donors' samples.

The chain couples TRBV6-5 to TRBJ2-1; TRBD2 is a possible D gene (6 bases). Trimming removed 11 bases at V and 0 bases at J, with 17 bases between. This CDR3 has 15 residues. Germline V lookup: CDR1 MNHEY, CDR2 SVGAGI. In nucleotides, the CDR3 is TGTGCCTCCGAAGGCGGGAAGGACTCCTACAATGAGCAGTTCTTC. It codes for CASEGGKDSYNEQFF.

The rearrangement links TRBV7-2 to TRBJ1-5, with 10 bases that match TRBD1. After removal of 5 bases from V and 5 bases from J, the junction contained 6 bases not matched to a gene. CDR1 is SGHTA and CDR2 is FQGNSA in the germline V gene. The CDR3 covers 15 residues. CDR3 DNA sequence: TGTGCCAGCAGCCCTCGACAGGGGGCAGATCAGCCCCAGCATTTT. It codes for CASSPRQGADQPQHF.

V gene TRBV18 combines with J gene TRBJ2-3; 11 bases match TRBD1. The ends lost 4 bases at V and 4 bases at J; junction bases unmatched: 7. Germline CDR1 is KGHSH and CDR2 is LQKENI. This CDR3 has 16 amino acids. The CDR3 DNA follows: TGTGCCAGCTCACGCACCGGGACAGGGGGGGCAGATACGCAGTATTTT. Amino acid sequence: CASSRTGTGGADTQYF.

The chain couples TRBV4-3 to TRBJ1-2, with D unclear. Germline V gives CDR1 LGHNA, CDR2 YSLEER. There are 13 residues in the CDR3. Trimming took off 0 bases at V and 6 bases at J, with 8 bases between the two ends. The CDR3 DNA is TGCGCCAGCAGCCAAGATCTTGGGAATGGCTACACCTTC. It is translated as CASSQDLGNGYTF.

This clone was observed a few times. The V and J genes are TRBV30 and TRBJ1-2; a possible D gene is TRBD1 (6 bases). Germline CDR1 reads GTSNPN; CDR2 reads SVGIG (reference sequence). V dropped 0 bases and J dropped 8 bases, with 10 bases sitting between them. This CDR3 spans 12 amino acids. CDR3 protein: CAWSVRGRGYTF. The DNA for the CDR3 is TGTGCCTGGAGTGTCAGGGGTCGCGGCTACACCTTC.

The CDR3 is CASSYWGGVREEQYF. The DNA of the CDR3 is TGTGCCAGCAGTTACTGGGGGGGAGTTAGGGAGGAGCAGTACTTC. The J gene is TRBJ2-7, the V gene TRBV6-5; 7 nucleotides align to TRBD2. The CDR3 has 15 amino acids. CDR1 is MNHEY and CDR2 is SVGAGI in the germline V gene. V was pared by 1 base and J by 7 bases, with 10 bases of the junction left unmatched.

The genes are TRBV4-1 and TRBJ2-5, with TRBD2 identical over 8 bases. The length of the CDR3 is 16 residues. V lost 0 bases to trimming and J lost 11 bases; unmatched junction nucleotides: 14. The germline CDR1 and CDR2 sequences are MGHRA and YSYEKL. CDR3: CASSQDWDSGNEEQYF. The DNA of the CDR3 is TGCGCCAGCAGCCAAGATTGGGATAGCGGGAATGAAGAGCAGTACTTC.

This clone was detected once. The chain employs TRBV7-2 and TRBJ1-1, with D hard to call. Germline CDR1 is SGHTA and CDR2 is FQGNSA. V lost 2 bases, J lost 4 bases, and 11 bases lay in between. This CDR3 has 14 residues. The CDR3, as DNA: TGTGCCAGCAGCTTATCTCGGAGGCTCACTGAAGCTTTCTTT. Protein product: CASSLSRRLTEAFF.

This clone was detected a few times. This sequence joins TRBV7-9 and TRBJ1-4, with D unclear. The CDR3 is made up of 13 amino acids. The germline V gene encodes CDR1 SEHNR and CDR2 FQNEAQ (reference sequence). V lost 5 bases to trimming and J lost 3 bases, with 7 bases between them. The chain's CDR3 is CASSPRPNEKLFF. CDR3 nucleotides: TGTGCCAGCAGCCCACGACCTAATGAAAAACTGTTTTTT.

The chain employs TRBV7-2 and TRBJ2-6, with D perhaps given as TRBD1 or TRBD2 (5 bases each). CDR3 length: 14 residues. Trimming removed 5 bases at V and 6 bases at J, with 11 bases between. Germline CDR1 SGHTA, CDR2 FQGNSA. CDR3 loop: CASSRPGAANVLTF. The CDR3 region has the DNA TGTGCCAGCAGCCGTCCCGGGGCGGCCAACGTCCTGACTTTC.

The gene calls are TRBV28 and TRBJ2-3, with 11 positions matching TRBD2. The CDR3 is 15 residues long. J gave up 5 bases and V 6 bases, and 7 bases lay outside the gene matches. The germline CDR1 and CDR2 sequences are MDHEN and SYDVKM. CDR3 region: CASSPSGRRGDTQYF. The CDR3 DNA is TGTGCCAGCAGCCCTAGCGGGAGGCGGGGAGATACGCAGTATTTT.

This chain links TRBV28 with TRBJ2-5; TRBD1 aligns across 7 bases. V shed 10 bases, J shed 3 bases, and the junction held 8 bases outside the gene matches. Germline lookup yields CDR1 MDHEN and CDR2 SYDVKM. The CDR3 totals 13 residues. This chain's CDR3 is CATLKGQKETQYF. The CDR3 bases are TGTGCCACCCTCAAGGGACAGAAAGAGACCCAGTACTTC. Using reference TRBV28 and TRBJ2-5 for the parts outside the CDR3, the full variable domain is DVKVTQSSRYLVKRTGEKVFLECVQDMDHENMFWYRQDPGLGLRLIYFSYDVKMKEKGDIPEGYSVSREKKERFSLILESASTNQTSMYLCATLKGQKETQYFGPGTRLLVL.

CDR3 protein: CASSIGGGTNEQYF. CDR3 nucleotide sequence: TGTGCCAGCAGCATAGGAGGGGGTACGAACGAGCAGTACTTC. The V and J genes are TRBV7-9 and TRBJ2-7, with D perhaps given as TRBD1 or TRBD2 (6 bases each). Trimming pared 5 bases from V and 5 bases from J, leaving 16 bases between. The V gene's germline CDR1 is SEHNR and CDR2 FQNEAQ (reference sequence). This CDR3 is built from 14 residues.